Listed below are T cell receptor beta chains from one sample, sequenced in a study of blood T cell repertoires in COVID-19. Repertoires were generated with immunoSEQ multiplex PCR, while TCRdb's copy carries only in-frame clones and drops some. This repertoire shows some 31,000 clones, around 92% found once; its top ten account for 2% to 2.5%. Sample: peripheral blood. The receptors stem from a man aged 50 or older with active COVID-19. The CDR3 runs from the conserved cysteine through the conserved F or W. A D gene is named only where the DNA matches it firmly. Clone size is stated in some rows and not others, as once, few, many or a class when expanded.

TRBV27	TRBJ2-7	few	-	TGTGCCAGCAGTTTAGGCGGGACAGAATTCTACGAGCAGTACTTC	CASSLGGTEFYEQYF
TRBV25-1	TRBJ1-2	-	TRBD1	TGTGCCAGCAGTGATTCGGGAAGGACAGGGCAAGGCTACACCTTC	CASSDSGRTGQGYTF
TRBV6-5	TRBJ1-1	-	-	TGTGCCAGCAGTTACCCCGCAGGGGCGGTCGGGACTGAAGCTTTCTTT	CASSYPAGAVGTEAFF
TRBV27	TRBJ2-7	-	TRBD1	TGTGCCAGCAGTTTCGGGGGACAGGGTAATTTCGAGCAGTACTTC	CASSFGGQGNFEQYF
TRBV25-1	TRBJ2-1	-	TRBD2	TGTGCCAGCAGTGGCGGGAGCTCCTACAATGAGCAGTTCTTC	CASSGGSSYNEQFF
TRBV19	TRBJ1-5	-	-	TGTGCCAGCCTTCAGGGTGGCGGTCAGCCCCAGCATTTT	CASLQGGGQPQHF
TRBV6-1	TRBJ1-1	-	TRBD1	TGTGCCAGCAGTGAGTTCCAGGGGGCGCAGAGAATCACTGAAGCTTTCTTT	CASSEFQGAQRITEAFF
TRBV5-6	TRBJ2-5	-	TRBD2	TGTGCCAGCAGCTTGTCTAGCGGGGAAGAGACCCAGTACTTC	CASSLSSGEETQYF
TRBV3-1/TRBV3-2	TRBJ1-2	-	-	TGTGCCAGCAGCCAAGCTGGGGCAGGGGCTGGCTACACCTTC	CASSQAGAGAGYTF
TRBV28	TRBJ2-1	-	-	TGTGCCAGCAGTTTACGGGACTTAACATACAATGAGCAGTTCTTC	CASSLRDLTYNEQFF
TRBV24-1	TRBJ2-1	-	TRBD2	TGTGCCACCAGTGATTGCCCCTGGACTAGCGGGGGCCCCCCCTCCTACAATGAGCAGTTCTTC	CATSDCPWTSGGPPSYNEQFF
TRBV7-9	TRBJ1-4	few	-	TGTGCCAGCAGCTTATTTTCGGGTGAAAAACTGTTTTTT	CASSLFSGEKLFF
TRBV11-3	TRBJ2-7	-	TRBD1	TGTGCCAGCAGCACTAGACAGGGGGCAGGCGAGCAGTACTTC	CASSTRQGAGEQYF
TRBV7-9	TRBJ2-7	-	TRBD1	TGTGCCAGCAGCTTAGCGGGGACAGTGTCCTACGAGCAGTACTTC	CASSLAGTVSYEQYF
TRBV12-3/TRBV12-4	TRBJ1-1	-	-	TGTGCCAGCACTTCTCGTCCGAGTGAAGCTTTCTTT	CASTSRPSEAFF
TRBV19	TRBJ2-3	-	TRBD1	TGTGCCAGTAGTCACCCGATCACAGGGGCAGATACGCAGTATTTT	CASSHPITGADTQYF
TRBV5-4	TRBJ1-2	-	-	TGTGCCAGCAGCCCCGGGGGAGGGCCCCTCTACACCTTC	CASSPGGGPLYTF
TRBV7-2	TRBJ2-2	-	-	TGTGCCAGCAGCTTCGCAGGGGTCTTCACCGGGGAGCTGTTTTTT	CASSFAGVFTGELFF
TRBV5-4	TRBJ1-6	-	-	TGTGCCAGCAGCTTGCGGGGGGACGCCTCACCCCTCCACTTT	CASSLRGDASPLHF
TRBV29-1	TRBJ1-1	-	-	TGCAGCACCGTACCGGGACAAGGCCCTGGGGGGGCTGAAGCTTTCTTT	CSTVPGQGPGGAEAFF
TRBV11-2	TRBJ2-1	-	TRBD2	TGTGCCAGCAGCTTGACTAGCGGGCTCAACAATGAGCAGTTCTTC	CASSLTSGLNNEQFF
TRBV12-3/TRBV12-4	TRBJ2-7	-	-	TGTGCCAGCAGTTTAACTGAACCCTACGAGCAGTACTTC	CASSLTEPYEQYF
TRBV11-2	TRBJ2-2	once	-	TGTGCCAGCCAAACATTTGCCACCGGGGAGCTGTTTTTT	CASQTFATGELFF
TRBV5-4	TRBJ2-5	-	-	TGTGCCAGCAGCCAACAGGGCCAAGAGACCCAGTACTTC	CASSQQGQETQYF
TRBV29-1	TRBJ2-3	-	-	TGCAGCGTTGAAGAATGGCAGGGAGGCGATACGCAGTATTTT	CSVEEWQGGDTQYF
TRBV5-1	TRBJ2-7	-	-	TGCGCCAGCAGCTTGGGGAGCTCCTACGAGCAGTACTTC	CASSLGSSYEQYF
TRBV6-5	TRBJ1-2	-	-	TGTGCCACCAGGGACACCATCTATGGCTACACCTTC	CATRDTIYGYTF
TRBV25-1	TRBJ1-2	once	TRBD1	TGTGCCAGCAGTCGGTCTCCAGGGGGCAATTATGGCTACACCTTC	CASSRSPGGNYGYTF
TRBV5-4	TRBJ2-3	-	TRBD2	TGTGCCAGCAGCTTTACTAGCGGGGCAAGCACAGATACGCAGTATTTT	CASSFTSGASTDTQYF
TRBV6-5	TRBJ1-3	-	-	TGTGCCAGCAGATCCGACAGCTCTGGAAACACCATATATTTT	CASRSDSSGNTIYF
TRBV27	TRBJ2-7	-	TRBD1	TGTGCCAGCAGTTCCTTTTACAAACAGGGGCGCAGCTCCTACGAGCAGTACTTC	CASSSFYKQGRSSYEQYF
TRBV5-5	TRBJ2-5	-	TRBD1	TGTGCCAGCAGCTTGCGTAGGGGGCAGGGGGAGACCCAGTACTTC	CASSLRRGQGETQYF
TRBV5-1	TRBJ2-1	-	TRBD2	TGCGCCAGCAGCTGGGAGCGGGGGGAGGGCTACAATGAGCAGTTCTTC	CASSWERGEGYNEQFF
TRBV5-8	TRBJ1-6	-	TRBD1	TGTGCCAGCACGGGACAGTATAATTCACCCCTCCACTTT	CASTGQYNSPLHF
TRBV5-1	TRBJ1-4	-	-	TGCGCCAGCAGCTTGGACGGGGGGGAACTGTTTTTT	CASSLDGGELFF
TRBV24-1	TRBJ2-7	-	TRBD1	TGTGCCACCAGTGACGCGGGACAGGACTACGAGCAGTACTTC	CATSDAGQDYEQYF
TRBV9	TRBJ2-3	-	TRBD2	TGTGCCAGTGGACTAGCGGGGGGCACAGATACGCAGTATTTT	CASGLAGGTDTQYF
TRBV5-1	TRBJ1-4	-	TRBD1	TGCGCCAGCAGCGCGACAGGGGATAATGAAAAACTGTTTTTT	CASSATGDNEKLFF
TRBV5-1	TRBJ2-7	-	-	TGCGCCAGCAGCTTGATTGGGGCTTACGAGCAGTACTTC	CASSLIGAYEQYF
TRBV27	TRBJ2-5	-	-	TGTGCCAGCAGTTTAACGGGATCTCAAGAGACCCAGTACTTC	CASSLTGSQETQYF
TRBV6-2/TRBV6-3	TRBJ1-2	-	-	TGTGCCAGCAGTGCCTGGGCGCGGGATCGACTGAGCTACACCTTC	CASSAWARDRLSYTF
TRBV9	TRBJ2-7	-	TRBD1	TGTGCCAGCAGCGTAGGGGGACAGGGAGACTACGAGCAGTACTTC	CASSVGGQGDYEQYF
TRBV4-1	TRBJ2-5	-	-	TGCGCCAGCAGCCAAGATTTAGCGGCCGGTCGAGAGACCCAGTACTTC	CASSQDLAAGRETQYF
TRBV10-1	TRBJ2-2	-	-	TGCGCCAGCAGTGCGGGGGTTAGTGTGGCCGGGGAGCTGTTTTTT	CASSAGVSVAGELFF
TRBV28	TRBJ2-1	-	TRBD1	TGTGCCAGCAGTCCCGCAGGGGGAAAGTCCTACAATGAGCAGTTCTTC	CASSPAGGKSYNEQFF
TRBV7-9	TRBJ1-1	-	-	TGTGCCAGCAGCCTCGAGATGAACACTGAAGCTTTCTTT	CASSLEMNTEAFF
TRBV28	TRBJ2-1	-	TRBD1	TGTGCCAGCTATGGGACCGGGACAGCGTACAATGAGCAGTTCTTC	CASYGTGTAYNEQFF
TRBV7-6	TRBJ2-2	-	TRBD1	TGTGCCAGCAGCTTAGGGCAGGGGGCCGTTGGTACCGGGGAGCTGTTTTTT	CASSLGQGAVGTGELFF
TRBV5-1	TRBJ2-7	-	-	TGCGCCAGCAGCTCACAGGGTCTCGTCTACGAGCAGTACTTC	CASSSQGLVYEQYF
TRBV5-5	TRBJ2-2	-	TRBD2	TGTGCCAGCAGCTTGTCTCTAGCGGCGAACACCGGGGAGCTGTTTTTT	CASSLSLAANTGELFF
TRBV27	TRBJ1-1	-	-	TGTGCCAGCAGTTTAACAGGGCTAATAACTGAAGCTTTCTTT	CASSLTGLITEAFF
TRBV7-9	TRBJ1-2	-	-	TGTGCCAGCGGGGGGGATGGCTACACCTTC	CASGGDGYTF
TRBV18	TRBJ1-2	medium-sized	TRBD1	TGTGCCAGCTCACCATCAGGGGGCGCGGGATATGGCTACACCTTC	CASSPSGGAGYGYTF
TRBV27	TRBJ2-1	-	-	TGTGCCAGCAGTACGACCGGGAGCGACAGCGCTCGGAATGAGCAGTTCTTC	CASSTTGSDSARNEQFF
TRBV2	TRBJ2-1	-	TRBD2	TGTGCCAGCAGTGTTAGCGGGGGGTTCGTCTTC	CASSVSGGFVF
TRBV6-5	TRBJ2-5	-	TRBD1	TGTGCCAGCAGGACTGGGACAGGGTCCGAGACCCAGTACTTC	CASRTGTGSETQYF